These 12 T cell receptor beta chains originate from one sample sequenced in a study of monozygotic twins with inflammatory bowel disease. One entry per CDR3 protein, without DNA, is what TCRdb gives after re-calling the 5' RACE reads. The repertoire table contains about 450,000 distinct CDR3 sequences. Sequencing was carried out using blood. The receptors were gathered from a human donor with ulcerative colitis or Crohn's disease, or a healthy co-twin of an affected twin (not recorded which).

The V and J genes are TRBV18 and TRBJ1-6; TCRdb's assignment of TRBD1 cannot be checked, as there is no DNA. Germline CDR1 and CDR2: KGHSH and LQKENI. There are 20 residues in the CDR3. Here the CDR3 reads CASSPFDWDGGVSNNSPLHF.

The chain combines TRBV12-3 or TRBV12-4 with TRBJ2-7; TCRdb picks TRBD1, but there is no DNA to check that call. The CDR3 spans 15 residues. This CDR3 is CASSLGGQGGYEQYF.

This sequence joins TRBV14 and TRBJ2-5; TCRdb's D call of TRBD2 is untestable without DNA. The germline V gene encodes CDR1 SGHDN and CDR2 FVKESK. CDR3 length equals 14 residues. This chain's CDR3 is CASSYAGARETQYF. Using reference TRBV14 and TRBJ2-5 for the parts outside the CDR3, the full variable domain is EAGVTQFPSHSVIEKGQTVTLRCDPISGHDNLYWYRRVMGKEIKFLLHFVKESKQDESGMPNNRFLAERTGGTYSTLKVQPAELEDSGVYFCASSYAGARETQYFGPGTRLLVL.

The chain employs TRBV9 and TRBJ2-7; TCRdb calls TRBD1, which cannot be checked without DNA. Germline loops: CDR1 SGDLS, CDR2 YYNGEE. The CDR3 runs to 14 residues. This chain's CDR3 is CASTPGQLDPEQYF.

The chain is built from TRBV5-1 and TRBJ2-7. CDR1 and CDR2 (germline): SGHRS, YFSETQ. The CDR3 covers 15 residues. The CDR3 region is CASSLNVGTSYEQYF.

The J gene is TRBJ2-2, the V gene TRBV3-1. Germline-derived CDR1 and CDR2 are LGHDT and YNNKEL (reference sequence). The CDR3 has 11 amino acids. The CDR3 loop is CASRKNGELFF.

The chain has TRBV7-8 and TRBJ2-1. Germline V gives CDR1 SGHVS, CDR2 FQNEAQ. The CDR3 covers 13 residues. The CDR3 sequence: CTSSHGFPDEQFF.

J is TRBJ2-7 and V is TRBV11-2; the D call from TCRdb, TRBD1, cannot be confirmed without DNA. The CDR3 covers 14 residues. Germline CDR1 is SGHAT and CDR2 is FQNNGV. The CDR3 here is CASSVRVGGFEQYF. The variable domain in full, completed from reference TRBV11-2 and TRBJ2-7, reads EAGVAQSPRYKIIEKRQSVAFWCNPISGHATLYWYQQILGQGPKLLIQFQNNGVVDDSQLPKDRFSAERLKGVDSTLKIQPAKLEDSAVYLCASSVRVGGFEQYFGPGTRLTVT.

CDR3: CSVDLDRPTLF. The chain links TRBV29-1 to TRBJ2-1. Germline V gene lookup returns CDR1 SQVTM and CDR2 ANQGSEA. This CDR3 is built from 11 residues.

V and J are TRBV5-1 and TRBJ2-2; there is no DNA to check the TCRdb D call of TRBD1. CDR3 size: 14 residues. CDR1 SGHRS and CDR2 YFSETQ come from the germline V gene. The CDR3 reads CASSEGQGTGELFF.

The chain combines TRBV12-3 or TRBV12-4 with TRBJ1-6; TCRdb selects TRBD1, and the lack of DNA leaves this call unchecked. The CDR3 covers 16 residues. Here the CDR3 reads CASSLEGRGLGSPLHF.

The chain has TRBV21-1 and TRBJ2-3; TCRdb reports TRBD2, a call that lacks DNA to check it against. TRBV21-1 is designated a pseudogene. This CDR3 contains 15 residues. The chain's CDR3 is CASSKDAQVPDTQYF.